These T cell receptor beta chains were read from a single sample in a study of cytomegalovirus exposure and HLA in healthy donors. This table comes from immunoSEQ multiplex PCR, and its TCRdb copy is limited to in-frame clones, with some not included. The data show about 120,000 clones, about four fifths seen once. Input material: PBMCs. Receptors were obtained from a woman in her 30s in good health and CMV-seronegative. The CDR3 runs from the conserved cysteine through the conserved F or W. D genes are given only for firm matches. Clone size is not always given. Where it is, it says once, few, many or a class for expanded clones.

clone size: .; D gene: .; V gene: TRBV7-9; J gene: TRBJ1-6; CDR3 protein: CASSTTDRQNSPLHF; CDR3 DNA: TGTGCCAGCAGCACTACAGACAGGCAGAATTCACCCCTCCACTTT
clone size: once; D gene: TRBD2; V gene: TRBV30; J gene: TRBJ2-1; CDR3 protein: CAWNMLSGGPHKQFF; CDR3 DNA: TGTGCCTGGAATATGCTAAGCGGGGGACCCCATAAGCAGTTCTTC
clone size: .; D gene: .; V gene: TRBV7-3; J gene: TRBJ2-1; CDR3 protein: CASSLVGRMEQFF; CDR3 DNA: TGTGCCAGCAGCTTAGTAGGGAGAATGGAGCAGTTCTTC
clone size: .; D gene: .; V gene: TRBV5-8; J gene: TRBJ1-1; CDR3 protein: CASSFPNTEAFF; CDR3 DNA: TGTGCCAGCAGCTTTCCTAACACTGAAGCTTTCTTT
clone size: once; D gene: TRBD2; V gene: TRBV11-2; J gene: TRBJ2-7; CDR3 protein: CASSLAGGVEQYF; CDR3 DNA: TGTGCCAGCAGCTTAGCGGGAGGGGTCGAGCAGTACTTC
clone size: few; D gene: TRBD1; V gene: TRBV7-9; J gene: TRBJ1-3; CDR3 protein: CASSFPLDRGNTIYF; CDR3 DNA: TGTGCCAGCAGCTTTCCACTGGACAGGGGAAACACCATATATTTT
clone size: few; D gene: TRBD2; V gene: TRBV5-1; J gene: TRBJ2-3; CDR3 protein: CASSPGLATDTQYF; CDR3 DNA: TGCGCCAGCAGCCCCGGACTAGCGACAGATACGCAGTATTTT
clone size: .; D gene: .; V gene: TRBV15; J gene: TRBJ1-2; CDR3 protein: CATSREGRRQGERGYTF; CDR3 DNA: TGTGCCACCAGCAGAGAGGGGCGCAGACAAGGCGAGCGTGGCTACACCTTC
clone size: .; D gene: TRBD2; V gene: TRBV5-1; J gene: TRBJ2-5; CDR3 protein: CASSLSTSGKETQYF; CDR3 DNA: TGCGCCAGCAGCCTCAGCACTAGCGGGAAGGAGACCCAGTACTTC
clone size: .; D gene: TRBD2; V gene: TRBV19; J gene: TRBJ2-1; CDR3 protein: CASSISLAGSEQFF; CDR3 DNA: TGTGCCAGTAGTATATCTCTAGCGGGTTCCGAGCAGTTCTTC
clone size: .; D gene: .; V gene: TRBV7-9; J gene: TRBJ2-3; CDR3 protein: CASGGGLAQYF; CDR3 DNA: TGTGCCAGTGGTGGGGGACTCGCGCAGTATTTT
clone size: .; D gene: TRBD1; V gene: TRBV10-3; J gene: TRBJ2-1; CDR3 protein: CAISTNRQGASYNEQFF; CDR3 DNA: TGTGCCATCAGTACCAACCGACAGGGGGCCTCCTACAATGAGCAGTTCTTC
clone size: few; D gene: TRBD1; V gene: TRBV6-5; J gene: TRBJ1-1; CDR3 protein: CASIEGAGAEAFF; CDR3 DNA: TGTGCCAGCATAGAGGGGGCTGGGGCTGAAGCTTTCTTT
clone size: few; D gene: TRBD1; V gene: TRBV19; J gene: TRBJ2-2; CDR3 protein: CASSRTGEGGELFF; CDR3 DNA: TGTGCCAGTAGTCGGACAGGGGAGGGCGGGGAGCTGTTTTTT
clone size: .; D gene: .; V gene: TRBV28; J gene: TRBJ2-3; CDR3 protein: CASRGGDTQYF; CDR3 DNA: TGTGCCAGCAGAGGGGGAGATACGCAGTATTTT
clone size: .; D gene: .; V gene: TRBV11-3; J gene: TRBJ2-2; CDR3 protein: CASSQSTGELFF; CDR3 DNA: TGTGCCAGCAGCCAATCCACCGGGGAGCTGTTTTTT
clone size: .; D gene: TRBD2; V gene: TRBV28; J gene: TRBJ2-1; CDR3 protein: CASTILAGGGEQFF; CDR3 DNA: TGTGCCAGCACCATACTAGCGGGAGGAGGCGAGCAGTTCTTC
clone size: .; D gene: .; V gene: TRBV28; J gene: TRBJ2-6; CDR3 protein: CASSSEGPGPSGANVLTF; CDR3 DNA: TGTGCCAGCAGTTCGGAGGGGCCTGGTCCCTCTGGGGCCAACGTCCTGACTTTC
clone size: .; D gene: .; V gene: TRBV18; J gene: TRBJ2-5; CDR3 protein: CASSPRGDSRSQETQYF; CDR3 DNA: TGTGCCAGCTCACCACGGGGGGATAGTCGGTCCCAAGAGACCCAGTACTTC
clone size: .; D gene: .; V gene: TRBV28; J gene: TRBJ2-1; CDR3 protein: CASSSLNEQFF; CDR3 DNA: TGTGCCAGCAGCAGTCTCAATGAGCAGTTCTTC
clone size: .; D gene: .; V gene: TRBV5-8; J gene: TRBJ2-2; CDR3 protein: CASSPSGIAGELFF; CDR3 DNA: TGTGCCAGCAGCCCCTCCGGGATAGCCGGGGAGCTGTTTTTT
clone size: .; D gene: TRBD2; V gene: TRBV6-1; J gene: TRBJ2-5; CDR3 protein: CASSESPEVVTSGTDETQYF; CDR3 DNA: TGTGCCAGCAGTGAATCCCCCGAGGTTGTGACTAGCGGGACAGATGAGACCCAGTACTTC
clone size: .; D gene: TRBD2; V gene: TRBV4-1; J gene: TRBJ2-1; CDR3 protein: CASSQGGLAQPYNEQFF; CDR3 DNA: TGCGCCAGCAGCCAAGGGGGACTAGCGCAACCCTACAATGAGCAGTTCTTC
clone size: .; D gene: .; V gene: TRBV18; J gene: TRBJ2-4; CDR3 protein: CASSPGTVRRIQYF; CDR3 DNA: TGTGCCAGCTCACCGGGGACTGTACGGCGCATTCAGTACTTC
clone size: .; D gene: .; V gene: TRBV28; J gene: TRBJ1-4; CDR3 protein: CASQTNEKLFF; CDR3 DNA: TGTGCCAGCCAAACTAATGAAAAACTGTTTTTT
clone size: .; D gene: TRBD1; V gene: TRBV28; J gene: TRBJ1-6; CDR3 protein: CASSFVRGRNSPLHF; CDR3 DNA: TGTGCCAGCAGTTTTGTCAGGGGGCGAAATTCACCCCTCCACTTT
clone size: .; D gene: .; V gene: TRBV2; J gene: TRBJ2-7; CDR3 protein: CASSEARGSEQYF; CDR3 DNA: TGTGCCAGCAGTGAAGCGCGGGGTTCCGAGCAGTACTTC
clone size: .; D gene: TRBD1; V gene: TRBV19; J gene: TRBJ2-7; CDR3 protein: CASSIPTGTGSYEQYF; CDR3 DNA: TGTGCCAGTTCAATTCCCACCGGGACAGGCTCCTACGAGCAGTACTTC